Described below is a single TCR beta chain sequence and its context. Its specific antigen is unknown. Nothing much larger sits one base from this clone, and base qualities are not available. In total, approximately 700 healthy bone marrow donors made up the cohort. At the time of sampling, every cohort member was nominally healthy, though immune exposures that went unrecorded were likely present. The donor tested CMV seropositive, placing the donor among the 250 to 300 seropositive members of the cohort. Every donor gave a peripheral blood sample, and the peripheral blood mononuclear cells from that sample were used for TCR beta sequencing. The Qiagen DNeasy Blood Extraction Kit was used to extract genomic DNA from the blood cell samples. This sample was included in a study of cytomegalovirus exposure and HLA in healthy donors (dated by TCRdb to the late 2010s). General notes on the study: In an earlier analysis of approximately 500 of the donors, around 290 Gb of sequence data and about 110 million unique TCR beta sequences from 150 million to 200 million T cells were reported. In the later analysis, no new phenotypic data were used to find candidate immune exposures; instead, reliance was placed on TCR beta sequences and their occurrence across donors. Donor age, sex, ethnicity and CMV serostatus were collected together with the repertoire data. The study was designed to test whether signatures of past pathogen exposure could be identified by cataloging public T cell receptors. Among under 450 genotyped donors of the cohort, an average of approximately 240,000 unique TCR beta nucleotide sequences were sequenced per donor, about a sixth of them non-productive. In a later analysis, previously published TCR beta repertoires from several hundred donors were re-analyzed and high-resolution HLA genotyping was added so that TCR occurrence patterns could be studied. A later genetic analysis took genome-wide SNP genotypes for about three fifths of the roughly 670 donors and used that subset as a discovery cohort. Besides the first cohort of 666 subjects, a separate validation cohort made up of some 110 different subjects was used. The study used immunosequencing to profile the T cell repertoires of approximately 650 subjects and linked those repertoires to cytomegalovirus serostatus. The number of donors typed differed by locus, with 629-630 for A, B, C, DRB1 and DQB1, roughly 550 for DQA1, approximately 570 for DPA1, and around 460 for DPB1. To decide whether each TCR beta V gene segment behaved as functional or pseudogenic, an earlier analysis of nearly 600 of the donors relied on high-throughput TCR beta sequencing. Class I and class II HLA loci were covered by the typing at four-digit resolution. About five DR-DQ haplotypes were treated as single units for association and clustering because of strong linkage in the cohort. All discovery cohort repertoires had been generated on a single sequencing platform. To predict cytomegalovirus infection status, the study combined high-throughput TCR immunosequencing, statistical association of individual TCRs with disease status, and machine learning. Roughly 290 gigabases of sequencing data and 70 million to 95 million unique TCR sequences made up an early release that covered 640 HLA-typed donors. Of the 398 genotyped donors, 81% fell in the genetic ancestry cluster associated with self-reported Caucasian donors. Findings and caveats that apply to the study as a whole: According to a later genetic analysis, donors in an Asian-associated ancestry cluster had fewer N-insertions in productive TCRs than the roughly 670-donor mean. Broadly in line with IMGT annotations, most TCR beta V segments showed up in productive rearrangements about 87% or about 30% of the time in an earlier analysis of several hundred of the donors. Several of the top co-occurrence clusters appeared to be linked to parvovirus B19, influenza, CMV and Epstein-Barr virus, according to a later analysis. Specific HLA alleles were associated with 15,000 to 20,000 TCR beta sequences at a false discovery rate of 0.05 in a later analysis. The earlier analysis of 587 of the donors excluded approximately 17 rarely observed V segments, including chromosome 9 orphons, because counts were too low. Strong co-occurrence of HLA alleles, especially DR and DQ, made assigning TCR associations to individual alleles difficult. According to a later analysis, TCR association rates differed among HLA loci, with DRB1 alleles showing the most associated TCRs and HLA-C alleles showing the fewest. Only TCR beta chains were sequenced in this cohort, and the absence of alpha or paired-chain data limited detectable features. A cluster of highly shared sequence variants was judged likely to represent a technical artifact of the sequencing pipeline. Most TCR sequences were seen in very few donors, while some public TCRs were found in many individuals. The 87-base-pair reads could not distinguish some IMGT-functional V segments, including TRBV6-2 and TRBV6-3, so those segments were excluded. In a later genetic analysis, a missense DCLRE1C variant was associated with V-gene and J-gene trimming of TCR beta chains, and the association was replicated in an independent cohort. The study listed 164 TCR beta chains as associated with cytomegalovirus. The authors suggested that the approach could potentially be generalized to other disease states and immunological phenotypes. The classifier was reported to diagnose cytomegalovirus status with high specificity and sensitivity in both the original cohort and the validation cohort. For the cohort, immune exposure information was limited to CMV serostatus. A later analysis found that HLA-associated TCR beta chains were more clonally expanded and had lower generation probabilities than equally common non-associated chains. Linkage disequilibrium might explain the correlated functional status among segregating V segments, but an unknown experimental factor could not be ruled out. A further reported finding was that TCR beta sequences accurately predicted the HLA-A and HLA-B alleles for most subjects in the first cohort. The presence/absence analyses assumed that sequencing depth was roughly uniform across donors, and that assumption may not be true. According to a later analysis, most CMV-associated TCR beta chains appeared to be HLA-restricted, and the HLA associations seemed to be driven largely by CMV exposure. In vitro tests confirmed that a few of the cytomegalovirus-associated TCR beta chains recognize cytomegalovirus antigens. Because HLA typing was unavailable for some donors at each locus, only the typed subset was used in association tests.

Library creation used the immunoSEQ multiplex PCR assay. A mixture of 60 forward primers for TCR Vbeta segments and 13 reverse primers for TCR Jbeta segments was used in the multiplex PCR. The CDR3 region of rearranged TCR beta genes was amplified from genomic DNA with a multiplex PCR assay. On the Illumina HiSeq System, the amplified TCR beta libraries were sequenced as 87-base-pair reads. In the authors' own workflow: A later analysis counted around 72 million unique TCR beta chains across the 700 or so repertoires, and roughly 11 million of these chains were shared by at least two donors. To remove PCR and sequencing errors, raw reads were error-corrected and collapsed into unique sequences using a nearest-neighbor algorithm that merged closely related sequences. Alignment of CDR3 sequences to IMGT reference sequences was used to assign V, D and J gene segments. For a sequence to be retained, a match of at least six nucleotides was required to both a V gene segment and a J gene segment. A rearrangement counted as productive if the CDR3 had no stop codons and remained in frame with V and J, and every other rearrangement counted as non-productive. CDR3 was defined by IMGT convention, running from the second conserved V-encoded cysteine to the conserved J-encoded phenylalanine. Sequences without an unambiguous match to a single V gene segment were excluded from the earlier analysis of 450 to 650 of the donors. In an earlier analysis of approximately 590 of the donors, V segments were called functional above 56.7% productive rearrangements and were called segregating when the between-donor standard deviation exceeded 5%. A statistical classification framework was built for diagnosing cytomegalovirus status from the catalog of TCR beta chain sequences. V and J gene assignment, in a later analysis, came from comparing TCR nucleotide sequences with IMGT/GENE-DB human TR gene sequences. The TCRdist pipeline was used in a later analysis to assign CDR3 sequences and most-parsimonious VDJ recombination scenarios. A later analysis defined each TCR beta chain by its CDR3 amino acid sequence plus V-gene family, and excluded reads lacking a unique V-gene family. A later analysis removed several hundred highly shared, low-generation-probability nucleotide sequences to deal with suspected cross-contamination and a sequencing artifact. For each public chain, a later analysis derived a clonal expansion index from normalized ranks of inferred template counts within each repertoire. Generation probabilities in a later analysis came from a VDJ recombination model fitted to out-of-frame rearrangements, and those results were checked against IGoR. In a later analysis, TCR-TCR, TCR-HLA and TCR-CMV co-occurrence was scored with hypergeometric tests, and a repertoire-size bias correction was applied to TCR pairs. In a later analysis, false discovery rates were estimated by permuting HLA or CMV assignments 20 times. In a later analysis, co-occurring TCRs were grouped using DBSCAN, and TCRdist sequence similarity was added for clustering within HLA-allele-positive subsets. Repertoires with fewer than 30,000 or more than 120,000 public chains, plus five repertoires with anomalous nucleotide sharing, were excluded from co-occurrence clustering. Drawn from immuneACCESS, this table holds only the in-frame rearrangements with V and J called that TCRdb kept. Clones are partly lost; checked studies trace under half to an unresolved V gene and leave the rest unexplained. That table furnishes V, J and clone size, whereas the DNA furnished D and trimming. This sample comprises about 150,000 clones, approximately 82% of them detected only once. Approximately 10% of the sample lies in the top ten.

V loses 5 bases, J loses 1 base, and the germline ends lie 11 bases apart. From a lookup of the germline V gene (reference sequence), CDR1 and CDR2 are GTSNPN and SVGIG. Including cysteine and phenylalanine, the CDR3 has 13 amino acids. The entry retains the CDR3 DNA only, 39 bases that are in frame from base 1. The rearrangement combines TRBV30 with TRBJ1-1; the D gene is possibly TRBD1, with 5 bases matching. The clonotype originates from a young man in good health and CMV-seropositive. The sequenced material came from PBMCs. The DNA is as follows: TGTGCCTGGGCCTGGGGGGGGAACACTGAAGCTTTCTTT. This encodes CAWAWGGNTEAFF.